The clone carrying this T cell receptor (beta chain) was recorded once. This record comes from a study of T cell responses to AZD1222 COVID-19 vaccine. Repertoires were generated with immunoSEQ multiplex PCR, while TCRdb's copy carries only in-frame clones and drops some. Among approximately 160,000 clones listed, 90% to 95% were seen once. Trimming stripped 2 bases from V and 4 bases from J, with 2 bases between. The V gene's germline CDR1 is MNHEY and CDR2 SVGEGT. This CDR3 region has 11 residues. The V call is TRBV6-2 or TRBV6-3, the J call TRBJ1-2; D remains unclear. The sequence came from an adult in good health. The specimen comprised peripheral blood, sampled on day 0 of AZD1222 vaccination. CDR3 sequence (DNA): TGTGCCAGCAGTTACGGCTATGGCTACACCTTC. Protein: CASSYGYGYTF.